The clone carrying this TCR beta chain was seen ten or more times. This sample was taken from a study of early T cells in non-severe SARS-CoV-2 infection. Trimming took 2 bases from V and 9 from J, leaving 13 bases between them. This CDR3 is 14 amino acids long. Germline V gives CDR1 SGHVS, CDR2 FQNEAQ. Tagging with unique molecular identifiers was applied to individual cDNA molecules. TCRdb reprocessed the 5' RACE reads via MiXCR and lists one record per CDR3 protein. Of tens of thousands of distinct CDR3 sequences listed, 3.5% to 5.5% are singletons. V gene TRBV7-8 combines with J gene TRBJ2-2; D is possibly TRBD2 (5 bases). The clonotype was recovered from an adult who was a healthcare worker with PCR-confirmed SARS-CoV-2 infection or an uninfected control (not recorded which). Material for sequencing was whole blood. The CDR3 here is CASSLIAGNWELFF. Here the CDR3 DNA reads TGTGCCAGCAGCTTAATCGCCGGGAACTGGGAGCTGTTTTTT.